This T cell receptor beta chain appears in the sequencing data of a study of blood T cell repertoires in COVID-19. From germline, CDR1 is ENHRY and CDR2 SYGVKD. The CDR3 runs 12 residues. After removal of 7 bases from V and 5 bases from J, the junction contained 3 bases not matched to a gene. Authors' data handling: For nucleated cells, counts were estimated from reference gene primer amplification. Measured with immunoSEQ multiplex PCR; TCRdb has only the in-frame clones, and not every one. V, J and clone size are taken as reported in that table, and D and trimming were inferred from the DNA itself. The sample contains 70,000 or so clones, 90% of which appear only once.

This chain connects TRBV10-3 to TRBJ2-5; 8 nucleotides match TRBD2. The sequencing input was peripheral blood. This receptor was taken from a young woman with acute or convalescent COVID-19. CDR3 nucleotides: TGTGCCATCAAGGGACTAGAGGAGACCCAGTACTTC. It translates to CAIKGLEETQYF.